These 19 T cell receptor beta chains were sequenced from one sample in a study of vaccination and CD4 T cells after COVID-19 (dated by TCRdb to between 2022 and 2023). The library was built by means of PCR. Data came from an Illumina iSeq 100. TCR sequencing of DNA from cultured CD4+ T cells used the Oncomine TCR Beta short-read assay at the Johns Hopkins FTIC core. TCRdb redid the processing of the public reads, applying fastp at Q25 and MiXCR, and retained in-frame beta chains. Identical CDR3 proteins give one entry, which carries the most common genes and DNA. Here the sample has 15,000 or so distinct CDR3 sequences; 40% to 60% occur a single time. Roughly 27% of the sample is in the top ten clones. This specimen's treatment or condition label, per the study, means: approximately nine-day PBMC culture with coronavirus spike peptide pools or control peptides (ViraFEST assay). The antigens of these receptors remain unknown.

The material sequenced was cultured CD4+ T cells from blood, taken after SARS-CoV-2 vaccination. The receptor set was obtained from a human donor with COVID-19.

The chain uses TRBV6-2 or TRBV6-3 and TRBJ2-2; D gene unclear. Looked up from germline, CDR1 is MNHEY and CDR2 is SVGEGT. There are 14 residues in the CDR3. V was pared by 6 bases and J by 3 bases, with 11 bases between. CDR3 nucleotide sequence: TGTGCCAGCAGGCCCGGACGGGACACCGGGGAGCTGTTTTTT. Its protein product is CASRPGRDTGELFF.

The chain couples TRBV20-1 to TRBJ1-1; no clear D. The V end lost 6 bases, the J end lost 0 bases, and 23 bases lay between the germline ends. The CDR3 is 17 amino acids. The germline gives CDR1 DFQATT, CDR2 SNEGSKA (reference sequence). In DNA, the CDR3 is TGCAGTGCCGAAGCGGGCAGCGTGCGAACTATGAACACTGAAGCTTTCTTT. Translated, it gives CSAEAGSVRTMNTEAFF.

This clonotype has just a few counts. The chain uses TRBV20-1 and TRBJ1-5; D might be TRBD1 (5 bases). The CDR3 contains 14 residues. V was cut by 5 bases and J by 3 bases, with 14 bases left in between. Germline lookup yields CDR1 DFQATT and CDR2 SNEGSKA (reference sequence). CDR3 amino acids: CSAPPQGYNQPQHF. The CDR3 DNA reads TGCAGTGCTCCACCTCAGGGATACAATCAGCCCCAGCATTTT.

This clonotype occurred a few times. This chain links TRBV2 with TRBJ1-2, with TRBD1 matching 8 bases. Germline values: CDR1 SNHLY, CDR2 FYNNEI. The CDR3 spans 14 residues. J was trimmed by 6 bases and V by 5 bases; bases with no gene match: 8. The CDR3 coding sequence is TGTGCCAGCAGTCTCGGACAGGGAGGAGATGGCTACACCTTC. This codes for CASSLGQGGDGYTF.

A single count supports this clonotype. CDR3 protein: CASSSQGYEQYF. The CDR3 region has the DNA TGTGCCAGCAGCTCACAGGGGTACGAGCAGTACTTC. This sequence joins TRBV7-8 and TRBJ2-7; 7 nucleotides align to TRBD1. In germline, CDR1 is SGHVS, CDR2 FQNEAQ. V was pared by 4 bases and J by 4 bases, with 1 base of the junction left unmatched. CDR3 size: 12 residues. Combining the CDR3 with reference TRBV7-8 and TRBJ2-7 gives the whole variable domain GAGVSQSPRYKVAKRGQDVALRCDPISGHVSLFWYQQALGQGPEFLTYFQNEAQLDKSGLPSDRFFAERPEGSVSTLKIQRTQQEDSAVYLCASSSQGYEQYFGPGTRLTVT.

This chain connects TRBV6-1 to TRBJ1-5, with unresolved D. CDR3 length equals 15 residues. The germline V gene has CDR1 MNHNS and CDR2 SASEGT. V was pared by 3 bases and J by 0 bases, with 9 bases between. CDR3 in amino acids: CASSDWPYSNQPQHF. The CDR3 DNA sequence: TGTGCCAGCAGTGATTGGCCCTATAGCAATCAGCCCCAGCATTTT.

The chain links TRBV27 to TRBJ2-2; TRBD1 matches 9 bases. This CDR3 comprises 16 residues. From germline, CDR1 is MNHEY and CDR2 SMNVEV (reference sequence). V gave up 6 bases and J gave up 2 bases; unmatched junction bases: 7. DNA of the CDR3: TGTGCCAGCAGGGAGACTACAGGGGGCAACACCGGGGAGCTGTTTTTT. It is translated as CASRETTGGNTGELFF.

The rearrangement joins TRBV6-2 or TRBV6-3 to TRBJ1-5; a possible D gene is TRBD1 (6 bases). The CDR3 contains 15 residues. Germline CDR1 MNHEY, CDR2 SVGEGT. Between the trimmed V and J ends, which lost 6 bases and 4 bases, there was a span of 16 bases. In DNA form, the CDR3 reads TGTGCCAGCAGCTCTACAGGGAAACTAAATCAGCCCCAGCATTTT. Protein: CASSSTGKLNQPQHF.

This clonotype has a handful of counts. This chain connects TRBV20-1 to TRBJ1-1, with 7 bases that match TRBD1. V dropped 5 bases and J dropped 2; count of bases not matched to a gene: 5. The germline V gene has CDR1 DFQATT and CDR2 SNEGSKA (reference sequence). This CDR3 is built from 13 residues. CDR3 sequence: CSASPGGNTEAFF. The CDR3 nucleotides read TGCAGTGCTTCACCAGGGGGTAACACTGAAGCTTTCTTT.

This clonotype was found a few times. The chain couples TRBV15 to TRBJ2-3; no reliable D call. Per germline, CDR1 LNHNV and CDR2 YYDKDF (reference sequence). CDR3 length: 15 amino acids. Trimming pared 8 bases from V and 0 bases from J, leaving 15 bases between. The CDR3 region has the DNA TGTGCCACCGCCCTCGGTGGGATTAGCACAGATACGCAGTATTTT. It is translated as CATALGGISTDTQYF.

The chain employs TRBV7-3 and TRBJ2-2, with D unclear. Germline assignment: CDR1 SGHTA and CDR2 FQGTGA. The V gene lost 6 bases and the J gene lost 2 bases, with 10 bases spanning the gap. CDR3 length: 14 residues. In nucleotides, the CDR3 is TGTGCCAGCAGTCCAAACGGAAACACCGGGGAGCTGTTTTTT. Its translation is CASSPNGNTGELFF.

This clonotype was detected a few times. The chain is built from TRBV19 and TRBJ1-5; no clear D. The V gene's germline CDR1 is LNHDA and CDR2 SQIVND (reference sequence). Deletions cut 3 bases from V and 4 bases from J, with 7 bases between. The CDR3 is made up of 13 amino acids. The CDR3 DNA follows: TGTGCCAGTAGTATGCAGCGGAATCAGCCCCAGCATTTT. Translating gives CASSMQRNQPQHF.

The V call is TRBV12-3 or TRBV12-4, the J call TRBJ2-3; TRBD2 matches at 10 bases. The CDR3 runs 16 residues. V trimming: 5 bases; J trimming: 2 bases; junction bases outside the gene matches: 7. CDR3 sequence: CASSPFGTSDTDTQYF. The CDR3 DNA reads TGTGCCAGCAGTCCGTTCGGGACTAGCGACACAGATACGCAGTATTTT.

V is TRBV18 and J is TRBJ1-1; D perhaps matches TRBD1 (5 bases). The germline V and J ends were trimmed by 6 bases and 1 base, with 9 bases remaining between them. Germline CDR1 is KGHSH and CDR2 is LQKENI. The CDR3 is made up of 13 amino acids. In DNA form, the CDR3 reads TGTGCCAGCTCGGAGGGGAAGAACACTGAAGCTTTCTTT. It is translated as CASSEGKNTEAFF. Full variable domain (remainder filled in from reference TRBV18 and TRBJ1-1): NAGVMQNPRHLVRRRGQEARLRCSPMKGHSHVYWYRQLPEEGLKFMVYLQKENIIDESGMPKERFSAEFPKEGPSILRIQQVVRGDSAAYFCASSEGKNTEAFFGQGTRLTVV.

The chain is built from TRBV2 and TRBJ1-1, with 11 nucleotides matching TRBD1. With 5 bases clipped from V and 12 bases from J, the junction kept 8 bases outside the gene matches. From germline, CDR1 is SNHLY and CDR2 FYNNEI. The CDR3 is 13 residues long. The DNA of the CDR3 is TGTGCCAGCAGTCCCCTAGGGGACAGGGGGTCTTTCTTT. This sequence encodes CASSPLGDRGSFF.

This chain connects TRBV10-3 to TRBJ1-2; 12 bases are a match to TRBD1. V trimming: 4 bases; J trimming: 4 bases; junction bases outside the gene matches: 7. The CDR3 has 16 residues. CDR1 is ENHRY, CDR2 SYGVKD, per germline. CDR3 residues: CAISGLGQGALYGYTF. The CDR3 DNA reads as TGTGCCATCAGTGGCTTGGGACAGGGGGCGCTCTATGGCTACACCTTC.

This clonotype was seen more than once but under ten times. DNA of the CDR3: TGTGCCAGCAGTTTACAGGCTAATCAGCCCCAGCATTTT. Its protein is CASSLQANQPQHF. The V gene is TRBV27, the J gene TRBJ1-5, with D unclear. This CDR3 region has 13 residues. Trimming stripped 2 bases from V and 4 bases from J, with 6 bases between. Germline assignment: CDR1 MNHEY and CDR2 SMNVEV (reference sequence).

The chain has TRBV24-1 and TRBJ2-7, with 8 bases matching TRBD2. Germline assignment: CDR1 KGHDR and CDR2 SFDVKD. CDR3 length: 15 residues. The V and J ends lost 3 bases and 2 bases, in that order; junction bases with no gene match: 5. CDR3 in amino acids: CATSDPGGNPYEQYF. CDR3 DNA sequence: TGTGCCACCAGTGATCCGGGGGGGAACCCCTACGAGCAGTACTTC.

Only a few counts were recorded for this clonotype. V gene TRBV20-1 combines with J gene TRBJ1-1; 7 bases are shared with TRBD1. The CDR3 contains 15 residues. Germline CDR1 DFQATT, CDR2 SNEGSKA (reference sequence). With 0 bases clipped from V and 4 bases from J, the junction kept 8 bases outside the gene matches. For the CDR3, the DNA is TGCAGTGCTAGAGATTACAGGGGTTTAAGCACTGAAGCTTTCTTT. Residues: CSARDYRGLSTEAFF.